Detailed here is one T cell receptor beta chain. This sample was taken from a study of blood T cell repertoires in COVID-19. Original analysis: The assay estimated nucleated cells by amplifying reference gene primers. Assay used: immunoSEQ multiplex PCR; TCRdb lists only in-frame clones, some missing. V and J calls and clone size are given by that table; D and trimming were obtained from the DNA. The sample has 65,000 to 90,000 clones; approximately 80% are singletons. This CDR3 contains 12 residues. The V segment lost 8 bases and the J segment 2 bases; nucleotides outside the gene matches: 2. Looked up from germline, CDR1 is WNHNN and CDR2 is SYGVQD (reference sequence).

Sequenced material: peripheral blood. J is TRBJ1-2 and V is TRBV10-1; 7 bases fit TRBD1. The receptor was derived from an elderly man with active or convalescent COVID-19. CDR3 bases: TGCGCCAGCGAGACAGGGAACTATGGCTACACCTTC. Its protein is CASETGNYGYTF.